These 17 T cell receptor beta chains were all obtained from the same sample, sequenced in a study of human T cells and chemical hapten exposure (dated by TCRdb to the early 2020s). This specimen's time point label, interpreted: patch test 2, 6 weeks after DPC sensitization. Taken with the paper, the label for treatment or condition translates to: therapeutic diphenylcyclopropenone sensitization with weekly scalp DPC. The library was produced with RACE. Sequencing used a NextSeq 500. The public sequencing data were trimmed at Q25 with fastp and processed into clonotypes with MiXCR by TCRdb, which kept only in-frame beta chains. Each entry is one CDR3 protein sequence, shown with its most common DNA and genes. The sample table records about 73,000 distinct CDR3 sequences; over 6.5% of these occur just once. The ten largest clonotypes hold around 3% of the sample. The sequenced sample was whole blood, obtained in connection with sensitization to the hapten diphenylcyclopropenone (DPC). These receptors were obtained from a woman in her forties or fifties with alopecia areata. Some clones in this sample may be carry-over from other donors' samples.

This clonotype was detected a few times. V usage is TRBV3-1 and J usage is TRBJ2-3; D not certain. V lost 0 bases, J lost 4 bases, and 14 bases lay in between. The CDR3 consists of 16 residues. Per the germline V gene, CDR1 is LGHDT and CDR2 is YNNKEL (reference sequence). CDR3 DNA sequence: TGTGCCAGCAGCCAAGATACCGATCGACCCCCAGATACGCAGTATTTT. It yields the protein CASSQDTDRPPDTQYF.

This clonotype was found many times. The rearrangement links TRBV29-1 to TRBJ1-5; D is perhaps TRBD1 (5 bases). CDR1 and CDR2 from the germline V gene are SQVTM and ANQGSEA. The V end lost 1 base, the J end lost 6 bases, and 10 bases lay between the germline ends. The CDR3 covers 13 residues. CDR3 region: CSVEGGDGQPQHF. The CDR3 nucleotides are TGCAGCGTTGAAGGAGGGGACGGTCAGCCCCAGCATTTT.

This clonotype came up a few times. This chain connects TRBV9 to TRBJ1-2, with D hard to call. This CDR3 contains 14 residues. Germline CDR1 SGDLS, CDR2 YYNGEE. The V gene lost 0 bases and the J gene lost 4 bases, with 10 bases spanning the gap. CDR3 sequence reads: CASSVAAQSYGYTF. CDR3 bases: TGTGCCAGCAGCGTAGCGGCACAGTCCTATGGCTACACCTTC.

The chain couples TRBV6-5 to TRBJ1-4, with TRBD1 identical over 8 bases. Germline values: CDR1 MNHEY, CDR2 SVGAGI. The CDR3 is made up of 14 amino acids. With 8 bases clipped from V and 4 bases from J, the junction kept 6 bases outside the gene matches. CDR3: CASGPDRGNEKLFF. DNA of the CDR3: TGTGCCAGCGGTCCTGACAGGGGTAATGAAAAACTGTTTTTT.

This clonotype has a count of ten or more. This chain links TRBV4-2 with TRBJ2-3; the match to TRBD1 covers 12 bases. Germline assignment: CDR1 LGHNA and CDR2 YNFKEQ. V trimming: 4 bases; J trimming: 0 bases; junction bases outside the gene matches: 11. The CDR3 has 19 residues. In nucleotides, the CDR3 is TGTGCCAGCAGCCTTACCGGGACAGGGGGCGAAACTAGCACAGATACGCAGTATTTT. Protein product: CASSLTGTGGETSTDTQYF.

The chain has TRBV20-1 and TRBJ1-2, with D uncertain. The CDR3 sequence is 14 residues long. The ends were cut back, 3 bases at V and 4 bases at J, with 15 bases in the middle. In germline, CDR1 is DFQATT, CDR2 SNEGSKA (reference sequence). The CDR3 region has the DNA TGCAGTGCTAGGACCTCTCAGTCCTCCTATGGCTACACCTTC. Protein: CSARTSQSSYGYTF.

This clonotype was observed a handful of times. The genes are TRBV29-1 and TRBJ1-5, with unresolved D. V gave up 4 bases and J gave up 5 bases, with 9 bases separating them. Germline CDR1 SQVTM, CDR2 ANQGSEA. This CDR3 spans 12 amino acids. CDR3 DNA: TGCAGCGTTGCGGCGACGGATCAGCCCCAGCATTTT. This sequence encodes CSVAATDQPQHF.

This clonotype was seen a handful of times. The chain recombines TRBV7-9 with TRBJ2-7; a possible D gene is TRBD2 (6 bases). Germline lookup yields CDR1 SEHNR and CDR2 FQNEAQ (reference sequence). This CDR3 region has 17 residues. V lost 5 bases to trimming and J lost 1 base, with 21 bases between them. Here the CDR3 reads CASSRNPLGTLSYEQYF. CDR3 DNA sequence: TGTGCCAGCAGCCGGAACCCACTCGGGACTCTGTCCTACGAGCAGTACTTC.

This clonotype has only a few counts. The rearrangement links TRBV21-1 to TRBJ2-7. TRBV21-1 is a pseudogene. CDR3 length: 11 amino acids. The CDR3 coding sequence is TGTGCCAGCAGCACTCAAATAGAGCAGTACTTC. It specifies CASSTQIEQYF.

The sample holds a few counts of this clonotype. This sequence joins TRBV1 and TRBJ2-7; the table's D call TRBD1 went unverified against the DNA. TRBV1 is a known pseudogene. The CDR3 has 14 residues. The CDR3 DNA sequence: TGCACCCCAAAAACCGGGACCACCCTATACGAGCAGTACTTC. Its translation: CTPKTGTTLYEQYF.

The rearrangement links TRBV14 to TRBJ2-3; 7 positions agree with TRBD1. This CDR3 region has 16 residues. Per the germline V gene, CDR1 is SGHDN and CDR2 is FVKESK. V dropped 1 base and J dropped 11; count of bases not matched to a gene: 15. The CDR3 sequence is CASSQGGIQFAGGQYF. Here the CDR3 DNA reads TGTGCCAGCAGCCAAGGTGGAATACAATTCGCAGGGGGGCAGTATTTT.

The J gene is TRBJ2-3, the V gene TRBV29-1; D perhaps matches TRBD2 (5 bases). Looked up from germline, CDR1 is SQVTM and CDR2 is ANQGSEA. This CDR3 spans 14 amino acids. Deletions cut 6 bases from V and 1 base from J, with 14 bases between. The CDR3 loop is CSVAAGSGTDTQYF. The CDR3 DNA reads as TGCAGCGTGGCCGCGGGTAGCGGCACAGATACGCAGTATTTT.

This clonotype turned up a few times. The chain employs TRBV23-1 and TRBJ2-1; TRBD1 matches at 8 bases. TRBV23-1 is an open reading frame, and its role is uncertain. The CDR3 covers 16 residues. Germline trimming cut 1 base from V and 6 bases from J; bases unmatched to any gene: 8. In nucleotides, the CDR3 is TGCGCCAGCAGTCAATGGGACAGGCCGAAGTGCAATGAGCAGTTCTTC. Its translation is CASSQWDRPKCNEQFF.

This clonotype was observed a handful of times. J is TRBJ1-1 and V is TRBV12-3 or TRBV12-4; 9 bases agree with TRBD1. V lost 4 bases and J lost 5; bases outside the gene matches: 5. The CDR3 sequence is 14 residues long. CDR3 DNA: TGTGCCAGCAGTTCCTCCGGGACAGGGACTGAAGCTTTCTTT. Residues: CASSSSGTGTEAFF.

Notes on this clonotype: The conserved final phenylalanine or tryptophan is absent from the CDR3, which likely points to a read error. The chain combines TRBV7-8 with TRBJ2-1; 8 bases line up with TRBD2. V lost 5 bases and J lost 5; bases outside the gene matches: 8. The CDR3 is made up of 15 amino acids. Germline CDR1 and CDR2: SGHVS and FQNEAQ. The CDR3 sequence: CASSPGLGGHNEQFS. Written as DNA, the CDR3 is TGTGCCAGCAGCCCGGGACTAGGGGGACACAATGAGCAGTTCTCC.

V usage is TRBV14 and J usage is TRBJ2-1, with 7 bases fitting TRBD1. Trimming cost V 1 base and J 0 bases; bases outside gene matches: 6. The CDR3 sequence is 17 residues long. Germline CDR1 SGHDN, CDR2 FVKESK. The CDR3: CASSQVPTGSSYNEQFF. The CDR3 bases are TGTGCCAGCAGCCAAGTTCCGACAGGGAGCTCCTACAATGAGCAGTTCTTC. Supplemented by reference TRBV14 and TRBJ2-1, the full variable domain reads EAGVTQFPSHSVIEKGQTVTLRCDPISGHDNLYWYRRVMGKEIKFLLHFVKESKQDESGMPNNRFLAERTGGTYSTLKVQPAELEDSGVYFCASSQVPTGSSYNEQFFGPGTRLTVL.

The table lists this clonotype with many counts. The rearrangement joins TRBV7-3 to TRBJ2-1, with 11 bases identical to TRBD1. The length of the CDR3 is 15 residues. V lost 4 bases to trimming and J lost 7 bases; unmatched junction nucleotides: 6. Per the germline V gene, CDR1 is SGHTA and CDR2 is FQGTGA. This CDR3 reads CASSSRDRGINEQFF. DNA of the CDR3: TGTGCCAGCAGCTCCCGGGACAGGGGGATTAATGAGCAGTTCTTC.